Sequencing of this TCR beta chain was carried out in a study of cytomegalovirus exposure and HLA in healthy donors. Study findings and constraints: Cytomegalovirus-associated status was assigned to some 180 TCR beta chains.

This clone showed up just once. Its specificity is unknown. TCRdb's copy holds only in-frame clones and misses some; the assay was immunoSEQ multiplex PCR. The table has 150,000 to 200,000 clones, about 80% seen once. Looked up from germline, CDR1 is MNHNS and CDR2 is SASEGT. The V end lost 3 bases, the J end lost 9 bases, and 15 bases lay between the germline ends. The CDR3 has 14 residues. Sequenced material: PBMCs. The receptor was isolated from a woman under 30 in good health and CMV-seropositive. The chain joins TRBV6-1 to TRBJ2-4; TRBD2 might be the D (6 bases). CDR3 residues: CASSDTPGASIQYF. The DNA of the CDR3 is TGTGCCAGCAGTGACACACCGGGAGCCAGCATTCAGTACTTC.